The rows below give T cell receptor beta chains drawn from one sample of a study of cytomegalovirus exposure and HLA in healthy donors. Repertoires were generated with immunoSEQ multiplex PCR, while TCRdb's copy carries only in-frame clones and drops some. Here the sample spans about 140,000 clones, 61% being singletons. Sequencing used PBMCs. The receptors originated from a male donor in good health and CMV-seronegative. Both conserved end residues are part of each CDR3. The D gene is left open where the match is weak. Clone size is shown for a subset of rows, as once, few, many or a class of expanded clone.

j_gene: TRBJ2-3
d_gene: TRBD2
v_gene: TRBV7-9
abundance: few
CDR3nt: TGTGCCAGCAGCTCACTAGCGGGGGCCCCAGATACGCAGTATTTT
CDR3aa: CASSSLAGAPDTQYF

j_gene: TRBJ1-1
d_gene: NA
v_gene: TRBV19
abundance: NA
CDR3nt: TGTGCCAGTAGTATCTCTTTGAACACTGAAGCTTTCTTT
CDR3aa: CASSISLNTEAFF

j_gene: TRBJ1-1
d_gene: NA
v_gene: TRBV5-1
abundance: NA
CDR3nt: TGCGCCAGCAGCTCTGAGTATACAGGGCAGGGTGAAGCTTTCTTT
CDR3aa: CASSSEYTGQGEAFF

j_gene: TRBJ1-2
d_gene: NA
v_gene: TRBV6-1
abundance: few
CDR3nt: TGTGCCAGCAGTGAAGCCGACGAGTTACGTGCGGACTTC
CDR3aa: CASSEADELRADF

j_gene: TRBJ2-7
d_gene: NA
v_gene: TRBV28
abundance: few
CDR3nt: TGTGCCAGCAGAAACAATCCCTACGAGCAGTACTTC
CDR3aa: CASRNNPYEQYF

j_gene: TRBJ2-7
d_gene: TRBD1
v_gene: TRBV14
abundance: NA
CDR3nt: TGTGCCAGCAGCCGAGCCGGACAGGCGATCTACGAGCAGTACTTC
CDR3aa: CASSRAGQAIYEQYF

j_gene: TRBJ1-5
d_gene: TRBD1
v_gene: TRBV6-1
abundance: NA
CDR3nt: TGTGCCAGCAGTGAAATTCGTGAGAGGGGGCTGGGGCAGCCCCAGCATTTT
CDR3aa: CASSEIRERGLGQPQHF

j_gene: TRBJ2-1
d_gene: TRBD2
v_gene: TRBV10-3
abundance: NA
CDR3nt: TGTGCCATCAGGGGGACTAGCCCTTACAATGAGCAGTTCTTC
CDR3aa: CAIRGTSPYNEQFF

j_gene: TRBJ2-3
d_gene: NA
v_gene: TRBV4-1
abundance: NA
CDR3nt: TGCGCCAGCAGCCCGAAGAGCCTAGTAAAAGATACGCAGTATTTT
CDR3aa: CASSPKSLVKDTQYF

j_gene: TRBJ1-2
d_gene: NA
v_gene: TRBV30
abundance: NA
CDR3nt: TGTGCCTGGAGTGGACTCCGGGCGGGGAAAGGTGGCTACACCTTC
CDR3aa: CAWSGLRAGKGGYTF

j_gene: TRBJ2-7
d_gene: NA
v_gene: TRBV15
abundance: NA
CDR3nt: TGTGCCACCAGCGCACAGTCATGGGAGGGGGTCAGTTACGAGCAGTACTTC
CDR3aa: CATSAQSWEGVSYEQYF

j_gene: TRBJ2-7
d_gene: NA
v_gene: TRBV27
abundance: few
CDR3nt: TGTGCCAGCACCCCTTCTCCCGCTACCAGGGCCCTAAGCTCCTACGAGCAGTACTTC
CDR3aa: CASTPSPATRALSSYEQYF

j_gene: TRBJ1-4
d_gene: NA
v_gene: TRBV7-9
abundance: NA
CDR3nt: TGTGCCAGCAGCCATGGGGGGATCGGGGAAAAACTGTTTTTT
CDR3aa: CASSHGGIGEKLFF

j_gene: TRBJ1-6
d_gene: NA
v_gene: TRBV28
abundance: few
CDR3nt: TGTGCCAGCAGGTCAGGATTAAATTCACCCCTCCACTTT
CDR3aa: CASRSGLNSPLHF

j_gene: TRBJ2-2
d_gene: TRBD2
v_gene: TRBV7-3
abundance: NA
CDR3nt: TGTGCCAGCAGTTATATTAGCGGGACCGGGGAGCTGTTTTTT
CDR3aa: CASSYISGTGELFF

j_gene: TRBJ2-2
d_gene: NA
v_gene: TRBV7-3
abundance: NA
CDR3nt: TGTGCCAGCAGCTTAGGTCAGAGCGCCACCGGGGAGCTGTTTTTT
CDR3aa: CASSLGQSATGELFF

j_gene: TRBJ2-3
d_gene: NA
v_gene: TRBV5-1
abundance: NA
CDR3nt: TGCGCCAGCAGCTGGGCGGGACTCCAATCAGATACGCAGTATTTT
CDR3aa: CASSWAGLQSDTQYF

j_gene: TRBJ2-7
d_gene: TRBD1
v_gene: TRBV7-9
abundance: NA
CDR3nt: TGTGCCAGCAGCTCAACCGGGACAGGGGTGTCGGAGTACTTC
CDR3aa: CASSSTGTGVSEYF

j_gene: TRBJ2-1
d_gene: TRBD2
v_gene: TRBV7-2
abundance: NA
CDR3nt: TGTGCCAGCAGTATTAGCGGGGGGGCCGGGAATGAGCAGTTCTTC
CDR3aa: CASSISGGAGNEQFF

j_gene: TRBJ2-7
d_gene: NA
v_gene: TRBV5-6
abundance: few
CDR3nt: TGTGCCAGCAGCTTATCTCGAGGAAAACCTTACGAGCAGTACTTC
CDR3aa: CASSLSRGKPYEQYF

j_gene: TRBJ2-7
d_gene: TRBD1
v_gene: TRBV25-1
abundance: few
CDR3nt: TGTGCCAGCAGTGAAGGCCTGCGGGGACAGGGGCGGGGGTACGAGCAGTACTTC
CDR3aa: CASSEGLRGQGRGYEQYF

j_gene: TRBJ1-5
d_gene: TRBD1
v_gene: TRBV2
abundance: NA
CDR3nt: TGTGCCAGCAGTCCGGGACAGATGGGTTCAAGGCCCCAGCATTTT
CDR3aa: CASSPGQMGSRPQHF

j_gene: TRBJ2-2
d_gene: TRBD2
v_gene: TRBV7-9
abundance: few
CDR3nt: TGTGCCAGCAGCCCATCGGGGGGTGCGAGCACCGGGGAGCTGTTTTTT
CDR3aa: CASSPSGGASTGELFF

j_gene: TRBJ2-6
d_gene: TRBD2
v_gene: TRBV5-1
abundance: few
CDR3nt: TGCGCCAGCAGCTGGGGGGGTGATGGGGCCAACGTCCTGACTTTC
CDR3aa: CASSWGGDGANVLTF

j_gene: TRBJ1-6
d_gene: NA
v_gene: TRBV7-2
abundance: NA
CDR3nt: TGTGCCAGCAGCTTAGATCAGGGATTGACCTATAATTCACCCCTCCACTTT
CDR3aa: CASSLDQGLTYNSPLHF

j_gene: TRBJ2-7
d_gene: NA
v_gene: TRBV28
abundance: few
CDR3nt: TGTGCCAGCAGTTCTCACGATACAGGGTTTTACGAGCAGTACTTC
CDR3aa: CASSSHDTGFYEQYF

j_gene: TRBJ1-3
d_gene: TRBD1
v_gene: TRBV30
abundance: NA
CDR3nt: TGTGCCTGGAGTGATGGGACAGCTGGCTCTGGAAACACCATATATTTT
CDR3aa: CAWSDGTAGSGNTIYF

j_gene: TRBJ1-4
d_gene: NA
v_gene: TRBV5-4
abundance: few
CDR3nt: TGTGCCAGCAGCTTAGACAGCCGGGAAAAACTGTTTTTT
CDR3aa: CASSLDSREKLFF